The source of this TCR beta chain is a study of T cell changes during pregnancy in multiple sclerosis. CDR3 size: 17 residues. V lost 4 bases to trimming and J lost 2 bases; unmatched junction nucleotides: 7. Germline V lookup: CDR1 SGDLS, CDR2 YYNGEE. Sequenced by immunoSEQ multiplex PCR; TCRdb stores in-frame clones only, minus some. This sample yields 4,000 to 6,000 clones, of which more than 75% are seen a single time; more than 15% belongs to the top ten. The chain is built from TRBV9 and TRBJ2-1, with 12 bases matching TRBD2. The receptor's source is a female donor in good health, enrolled as a control in a pregnancy study. The source material was CD8+ T cells from peripheral blood mononuclear cells, sampled in the second trimester of pregnancy. The CDR3 region is CASSPRSSGGAYNEQFF. Here the CDR3 DNA reads TGTGCCAGCAGCCCTCGCTCTAGCGGGGGGGCCTACAATGAGCAGTTCTTC.